This TCR beta chain was obtained from a study of post-analysis software for immune sequencing data. Study-wide context: Relapsing-remitting, secondary progressive and progressive-relapsing courses of multiple sclerosis were included.

The TCR beta cDNA libraries carried unique molecular identifiers. The yield from approximately 1 to 10 million T cells was roughly 500,000 cDNA molecules in total. Via MiXCR, TCRdb re-called the PCR reads, giving one row per CDR3 protein. This table holds about half a million distinct CDR3 sequences, under 40% found once. Whole-study findings and limits: The study found significantly lower normalized Chao1 diversity in multiple sclerosis patients than in controls. Patients carried roughly five TRBV segments more frequently than controls did, and TRBV5-6, TRBV5-1 and TRBV20-1 were among them. Samples from a shared batch, those prepared together, strongly co-clustered by F measure.

This clonotype has a handful of counts. The antigen is unknown. V gave up 5 bases and J gave up 2 bases; unmatched junction bases: 7. This CDR3 has 17 residues. Germline V gives CDR1 MNHEY, CDR2 SVGEGT. This clonotype originated in a girl under 18 with multiple sclerosis. Sequenced: blood. V usage is TRBV6-2 or TRBV6-3 and J usage is TRBJ2-5; 14 bases are a match to TRBD2. The CDR3 reads CASSRTSGGIRQETQYF. Written as DNA, the CDR3 is TGTGCCAGCAGTCGGACTAGCGGGGGGATAAGGCAAGAGACCCAGTACTTC.